This TCR beta chain originates from a study of blood T cell repertoires in COVID-19. Participants spanned ages roughly 18 to 90 years and resided in about 25 US areas. Germline CDR1 is MDHEN and CDR2 is SYDVKM. V was pared by 6 bases and J by 2 bases, with 11 bases between. The CDR3 extends over 14 amino acids. In the original workflow: The authors estimated nucleated cell counts from reference gene primer amplification. Sequenced by immunoSEQ multiplex PCR; TCRdb stores in-frame clones only, minus some. The V and J calls and clone size come from that table; D and trimming were worked out from the DNA. The sample holds 300,000 to 350,000 clones, almost 90% seen once.

The sample taken for sequencing was PBMCs or T cells enriched from blood (not recorded which). The TCR was taken from a woman between 18 and 29 years old with acute COVID-19. The chain joins TRBV28 to TRBJ1-5; possible D gene TRBD1, 5 bases. The CDR3 DNA follows: TGTGCCAGCAGCCCACCGGGGGGCAATCAGCCCCAGCATTTT. This codes for CASSPPGGNQPQHF. Full variable domain (outside the CDR3, taken from reference TRBV28 and TRBJ1-5): DVKVTQSSRYLVKRTGEKVFLECVQDMDHENMFWYRQDPGLGLRLIYFSYDVKMKEKGDIPEGYSVSREKKERFSLILESASTNQTSMYLCASSPPGGNQPQHFGDGTRLSIL.